This TCR beta chain is drawn from a study of T cell responses to AZD1222 COVID-19 vaccine (dated by TCRdb to 2020 to 2022). Describing the broader study: Because spike-specific TCR depth and breadth did not differ between the two schedules, AZD1222 recipients who got a second dose at roughly 4 weeks were pooled with those who got a second dose at roughly 12 weeks. TCR sequencing was performed for some 250 trial participants, of whom about 210 were given two doses of AZD1222 and some 25 were given two doses of MenACWY control vaccine. Enrollment into the trials was organized by age into subgroups of 18-55, 56-69 and 70-plus years, and those subgroups contained approximately 150, 30 and 60 TCR-sequenced participants, respectively. On the study overall, not on this receptor specifically: No day 14 peak-response samples were available, so repertoires were characterized only after the peak T cell response. Spike-specific TCR breadth and depth rose significantly after two AZD1222 doses compared with day 0 and with MenACWY recipients. Nearly half of unique spike-specific TCRs reportedly recognized epitopes outside regions mutated in the B.1.351 and B.1.1.7 variants. Conclusions about previously exposed vaccinees are limited, since just five or six AZD1222 recipients were seropositive for SARS-CoV-2 at baseline. The 56-69-year group was small, and its depth increase did not reach significance, likely because of low power. The whole spike protein was spanned by vaccine-associated CD4 TCRs, and dominant responses were seen in regions 160-218 and 743-854. Participants were mostly white British and included more females than males, and it was suggested by the authors that clonal diversity may have been underestimated.

The CDR3 regions of human TCRbeta chains were analyzed by immunosequencing. The authors' pipeline ran thus. TCRs in the repertoires were matched against a reference library of SARS-CoV-2-specific TCRs that had been generated with the MIRA antigen-specificity platform. Breadth was defined as the fraction of unique TCRs that were SARS-CoV-2-associated. Depth was defined as the fraction of total T cells that were SARS-CoV-2-associated. Using the MIRA data, every spike-specific TCR was mapped to the spike region that the TCR reacted to and assigned to either a CD4 or a CD8 class. Log10-transformed breadth and depth values were compared by one-way ANOVA with Sidak's multiple comparisons tests. TCRdb took over this immuneACCESS table, retaining in-frame rearrangements with V and J assigned. Such tables are incomplete; in checked studies, under half of the missing clones stem from an unresolved V gene, and the remainder is unexplained. Clonal size and the V and J genes are those of that table, whereas D and trimming came from the DNA. Within this sample are about 96,000 clones, with 85% to 90% of them counted one time only. The top ten clones comprise about 28% of the sample.

The sample's time point label, in plain terms: baseline before first vaccination. Vaccinee samples came from UK trials COV001 and COV002, including a single-blind randomized controlled phase 2/3 trial of AZD1222 (ChAdOx1 nCoV-19) in healthy adults. Trial participant PBMC samples were collected at day 0 and day 28 after the second dose for TCRbeta chain sequencing. The CDR3, from cysteine to phenylalanine, totals 15 residues. Just the 45-base CDR3 DNA is kept, in frame starting at base 1. In the germline V gene, CDR1 corresponds to SGHNT and CDR2 to YENEEA. V is cut by 2 bases and J by 2 bases, and the space between the germline ends is 12 bases. To note about this clone: Its antigen is currently not known. No much larger clonotype is one base removed from it; base qualities were not supplied.

The material sequenced was peripheral blood, taken on day 0 of AZD1222 vaccination. The sequence derives from an adult in good health. The receptor chain draws on TRBV11-3 and TRBJ2-5; perhaps TRBD2 is the D gene, with 5 bases matching. CDR3 loop: CASSLKRNRQETQYF. The sequence in DNA is TGTGCCAGCAGCTTAAAGCGGAATAGGCAAGAGACCCAGTACTTC. Outside the CDR3, residues come from the reference TRBV11-3 and TRBJ2-5 proteins, so the full variable domain is: EAGVVQSPRYKIIEKKQPVAFWCNPISGHNTLYWYLQNLGQGPELLIRYENEEAVDDSQLPKDRFSAERLKGVDSTLKIQPAELGDSAVYLCASSLKRNRQETQYFGPGTRLLVL.